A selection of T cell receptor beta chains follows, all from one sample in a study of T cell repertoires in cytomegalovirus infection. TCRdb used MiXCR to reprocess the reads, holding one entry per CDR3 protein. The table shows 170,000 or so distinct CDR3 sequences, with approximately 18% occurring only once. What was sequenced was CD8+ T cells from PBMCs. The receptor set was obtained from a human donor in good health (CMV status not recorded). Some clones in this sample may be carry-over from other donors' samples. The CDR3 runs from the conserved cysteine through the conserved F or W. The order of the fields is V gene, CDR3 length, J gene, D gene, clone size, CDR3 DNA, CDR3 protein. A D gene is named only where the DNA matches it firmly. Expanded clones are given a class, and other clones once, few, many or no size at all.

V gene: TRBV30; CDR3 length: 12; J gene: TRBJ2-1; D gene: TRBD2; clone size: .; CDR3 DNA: TGTGCCTGGAGTCCCAGCGGGAGACAGCAGTTCTTC; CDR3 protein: CAWSPSGRQQFF
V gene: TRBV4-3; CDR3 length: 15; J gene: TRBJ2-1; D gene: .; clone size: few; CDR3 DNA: TGCGCCAGCAGCCAGGACCCATCTGCCTACAATGAGCAGTTCTTC; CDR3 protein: CASSQDPSAYNEQFF
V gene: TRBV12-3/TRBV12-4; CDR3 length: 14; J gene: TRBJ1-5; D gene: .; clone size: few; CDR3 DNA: TGTGCCAGCAGGTTACAGGGTGGTGATCAGCCCCAGCATTTT; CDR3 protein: CASRLQGGDQPQHF
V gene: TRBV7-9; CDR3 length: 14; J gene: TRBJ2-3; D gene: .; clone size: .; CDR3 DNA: TGTGCCAGCAGCTTAGAGGGAAGATCAGATACGCAGTATTTT; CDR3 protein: CASSLEGRSDTQYF
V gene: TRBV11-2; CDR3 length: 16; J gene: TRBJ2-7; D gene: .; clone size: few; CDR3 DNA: TGTGCCAGCAGCTTAGACCCCCCAAGGCGGGTTGGCGAGCAGTACTTC; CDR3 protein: CASSLDPPRRVGEQYF
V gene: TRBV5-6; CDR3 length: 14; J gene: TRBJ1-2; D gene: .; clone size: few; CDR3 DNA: TGTGCCAGCACCCCGGGCAGGGCTAACTATGGCTACACCTTC; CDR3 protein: CASTPGRANYGYTF
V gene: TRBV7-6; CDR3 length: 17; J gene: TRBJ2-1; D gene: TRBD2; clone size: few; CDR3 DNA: TGTGCCAGCAGCTACCCTCGTAGCGGGGGCCCCTCAAATGAGCAGTTCTTC; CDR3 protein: CASSYPRSGGPSNEQFF
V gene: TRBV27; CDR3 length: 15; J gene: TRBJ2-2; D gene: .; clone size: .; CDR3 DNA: TGTGCCAGCAGATCCCCCGAGAGGGCCCCCGGGGAGCTGTTTTTT; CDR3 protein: CASRSPERAPGELFF
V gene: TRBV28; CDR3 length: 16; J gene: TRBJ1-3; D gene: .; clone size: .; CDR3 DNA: TGTGCCAGCAGTTTTGGCACGGGGCTAAGATTGAACACCATATATTTT; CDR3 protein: CASSFGTGLRLNTIYF
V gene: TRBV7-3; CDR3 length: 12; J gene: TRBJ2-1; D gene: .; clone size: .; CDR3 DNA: TGTGCCAGCAGCTTGGCGGGTAGTGAGCAGTTCTTC; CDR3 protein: CASSLAGSEQFF
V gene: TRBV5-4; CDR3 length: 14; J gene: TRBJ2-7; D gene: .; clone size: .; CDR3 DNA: TGTGCCAGCAGCTTTAGGGGATCTACGATGGAGCAGTACTTC; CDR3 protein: CASSFRGSTMEQYF